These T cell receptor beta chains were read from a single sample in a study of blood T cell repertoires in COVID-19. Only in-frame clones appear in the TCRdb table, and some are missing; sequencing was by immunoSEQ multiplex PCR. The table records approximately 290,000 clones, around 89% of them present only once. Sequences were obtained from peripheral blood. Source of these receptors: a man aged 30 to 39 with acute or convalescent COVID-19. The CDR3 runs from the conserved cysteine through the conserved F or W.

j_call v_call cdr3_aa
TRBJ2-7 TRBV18 CATGKASDTYEQYF
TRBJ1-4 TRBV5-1 CASSETGVEEKLFF
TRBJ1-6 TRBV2 CASSRDSYNSPLHF
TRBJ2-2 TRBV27 CASSLQGAFGELFF
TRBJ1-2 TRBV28 CASSANPGQRMSGYTF
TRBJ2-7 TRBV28 CASSLVEGGYEQYF
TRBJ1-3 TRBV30 CATAAGWNTIYF
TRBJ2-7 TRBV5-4 CASSSPTSGIVNEQYF
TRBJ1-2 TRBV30 CAWIFRDRGNYGYTF
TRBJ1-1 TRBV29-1 CSVLQLRAFF
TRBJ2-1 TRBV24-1 CATSDFPREVNEQFF
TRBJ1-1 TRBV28 CASSLSGQRNTEAFF
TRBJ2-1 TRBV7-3 CASGTSGDEQFF
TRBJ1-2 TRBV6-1 CASSEERTGGGYTF
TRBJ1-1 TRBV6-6 CASSQGQGGNTEAFF
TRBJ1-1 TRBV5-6 CASSLWTGIPTEAFF
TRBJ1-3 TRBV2 CASRDTSSGNTIYF
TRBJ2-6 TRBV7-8 CASSFSGYSGANVLTF
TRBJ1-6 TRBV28 CASPTGTCSPLHF
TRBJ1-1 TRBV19 CASRLGQGALNTEAFF
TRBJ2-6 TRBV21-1 CASSKITSPSSGANVLTF
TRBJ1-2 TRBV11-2 CASSFGKNYGYTF
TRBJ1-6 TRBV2 CASRAPGQGSPLHF
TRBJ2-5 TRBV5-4 CASSPGTSGRGGQETQYF
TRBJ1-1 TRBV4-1 CASSQTAMNTEAFF
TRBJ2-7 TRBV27 CASSVTGLSGSEQYF